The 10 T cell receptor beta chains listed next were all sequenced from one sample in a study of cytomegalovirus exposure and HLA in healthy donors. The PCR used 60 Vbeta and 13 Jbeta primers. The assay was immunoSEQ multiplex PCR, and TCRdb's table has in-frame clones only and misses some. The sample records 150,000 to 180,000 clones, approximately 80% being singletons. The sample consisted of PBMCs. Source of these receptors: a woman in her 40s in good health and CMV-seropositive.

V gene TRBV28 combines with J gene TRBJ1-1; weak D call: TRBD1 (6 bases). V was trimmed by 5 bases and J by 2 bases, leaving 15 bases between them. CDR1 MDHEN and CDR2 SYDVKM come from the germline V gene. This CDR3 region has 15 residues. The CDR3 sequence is CASSGTGTTNTEAFF. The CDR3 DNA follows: TGTGCCAGCAGTGGGACCGGGACAACCAACACTGAAGCTTTCTTT. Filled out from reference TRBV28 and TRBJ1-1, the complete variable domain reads DVKVTQSSRYLVKRTGEKVFLECVQDMDHENMFWYRQDPGLGLRLIYFSYDVKMKEKGDIPEGYSVSREKKERFSLILESASTNQTSMYLCASSGTGTTNTEAFFGQGTRLTVV.

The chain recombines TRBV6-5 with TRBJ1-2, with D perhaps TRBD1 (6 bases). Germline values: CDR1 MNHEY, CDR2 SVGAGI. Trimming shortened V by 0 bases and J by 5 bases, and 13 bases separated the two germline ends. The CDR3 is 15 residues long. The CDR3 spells CASSYSASGVYGYTF. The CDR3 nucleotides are TGTGCCAGCAGTTACTCGGCCTCAGGGGTATATGGCTACACCTTC.

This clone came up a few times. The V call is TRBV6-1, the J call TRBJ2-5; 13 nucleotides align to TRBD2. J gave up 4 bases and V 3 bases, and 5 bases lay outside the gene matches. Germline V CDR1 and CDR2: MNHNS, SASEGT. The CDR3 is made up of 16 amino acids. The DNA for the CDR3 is TGTGCCAGCAGTGAGGGACTAGCGGGATTGCGAGAGACCCAGTACTTC. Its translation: CASSEGLAGLRETQYF.

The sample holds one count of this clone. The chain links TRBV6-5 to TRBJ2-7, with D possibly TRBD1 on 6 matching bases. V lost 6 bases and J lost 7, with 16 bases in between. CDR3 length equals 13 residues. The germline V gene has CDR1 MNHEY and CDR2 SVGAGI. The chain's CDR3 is CASRPTGIGEQYF. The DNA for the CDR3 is TGTGCCAGCAGGCCAACAGGGATTGGGGAGCAGTACTTC.

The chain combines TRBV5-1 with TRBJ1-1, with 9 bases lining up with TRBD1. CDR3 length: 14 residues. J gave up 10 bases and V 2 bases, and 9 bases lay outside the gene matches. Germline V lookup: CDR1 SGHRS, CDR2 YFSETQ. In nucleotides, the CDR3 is TGCGCCAGCAGCTTTGACGGACAGGGGCATGCAGCTTTCTTT. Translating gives CASSFDGQGHAAFF.

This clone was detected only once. The CDR3 is CASTYRGEQYF. The CDR3 coding sequence is TGTGCCAGTACCTACAGGGGCGAGCAGTACTTC. V gene TRBV19 combines with J gene TRBJ2-7, with 7 bases that match TRBD1. This CDR3 comprises 11 residues. V was pared by 7 bases and J by 6 bases, with 3 bases of the junction left unmatched. From germline, CDR1 is LNHDA and CDR2 SQIVND (reference sequence).

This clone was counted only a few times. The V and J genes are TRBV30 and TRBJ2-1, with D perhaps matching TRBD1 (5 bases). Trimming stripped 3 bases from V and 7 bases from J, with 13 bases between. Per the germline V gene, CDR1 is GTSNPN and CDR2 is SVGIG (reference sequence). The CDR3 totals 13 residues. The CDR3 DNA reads TGTGCCTGGAGCGGTACAGGCCTAAATGAGCAGTTCTTC. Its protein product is CAWSGTGLNEQFF.

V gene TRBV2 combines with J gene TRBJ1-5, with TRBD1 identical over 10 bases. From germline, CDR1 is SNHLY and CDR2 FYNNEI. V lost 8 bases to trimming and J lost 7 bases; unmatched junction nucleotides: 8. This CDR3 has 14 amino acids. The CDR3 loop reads CASEGGQGEQPQHF. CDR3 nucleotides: TGTGCCAGCGAGGGAGGACAGGGGGAACAGCCCCAGCATTTT.

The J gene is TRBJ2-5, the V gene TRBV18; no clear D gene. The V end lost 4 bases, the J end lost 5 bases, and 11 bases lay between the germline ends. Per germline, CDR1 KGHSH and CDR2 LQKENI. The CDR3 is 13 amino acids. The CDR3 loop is CASSLKLGETQYF. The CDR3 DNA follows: TGTGCCAGCTCACTCAAACTCGGGGAGACCCAGTACTTC. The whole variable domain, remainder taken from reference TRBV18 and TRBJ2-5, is NAGVMQNPRHLVRRRGQEARLRCSPMKGHSHVYWYRQLPEEGLKFMVYLQKENIIDESGMPKERFSAEFPKEGPSILRIQQVVRGDSAAYFCASSLKLGETQYFGPGTRLLVL.

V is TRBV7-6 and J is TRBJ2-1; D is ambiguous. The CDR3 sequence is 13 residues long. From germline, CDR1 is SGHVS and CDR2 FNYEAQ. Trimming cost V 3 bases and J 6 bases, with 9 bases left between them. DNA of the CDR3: TGTGCCAGCAGCTTCGCGGCCCGCAATGAGCAGTTCTTC. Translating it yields CASSFAARNEQFF. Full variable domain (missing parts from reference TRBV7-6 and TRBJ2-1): GAGVSQSPRYKVTKRGQDVALRCDPISGHVSLYWYRQALGQGPEFLTYFNYEAQQDKSGLPNDRFSAERPEGSISTLTIQRTEQRDSAMYRCASSFAARNEQFFGPGTRLTVL.